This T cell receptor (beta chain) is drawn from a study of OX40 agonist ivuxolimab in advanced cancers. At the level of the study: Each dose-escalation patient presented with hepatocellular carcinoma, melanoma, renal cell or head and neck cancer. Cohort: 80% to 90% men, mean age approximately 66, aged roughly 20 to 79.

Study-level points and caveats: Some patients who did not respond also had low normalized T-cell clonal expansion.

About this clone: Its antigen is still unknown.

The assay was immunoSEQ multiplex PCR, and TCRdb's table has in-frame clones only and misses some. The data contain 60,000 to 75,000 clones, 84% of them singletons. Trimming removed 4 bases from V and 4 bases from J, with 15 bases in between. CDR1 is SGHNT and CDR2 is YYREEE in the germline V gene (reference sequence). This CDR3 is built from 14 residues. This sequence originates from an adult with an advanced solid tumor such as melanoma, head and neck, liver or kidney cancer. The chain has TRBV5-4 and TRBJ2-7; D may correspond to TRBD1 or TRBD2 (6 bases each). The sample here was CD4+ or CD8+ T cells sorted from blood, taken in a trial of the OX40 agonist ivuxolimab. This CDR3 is CASSKGTREYEQYF. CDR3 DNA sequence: TGTGCCAGCAGCAAGGGGACACGGGAGTACGAGCAGTACTTC.